These T cell receptor beta chains were read from a single sample in a study of T cell responses to AZD1222 COVID-19 vaccine. Sequencing was performed with immunoSEQ multiplex PCR; in TCRdb, only in-frame clones are kept and a portion is missing. Here the sample spans under 150,000 clones, about 90% being singletons. The sample here was peripheral blood, taken 28 days after the second AZD1222 dose. The receptors were gathered from an adult who received the AZD1222 COVID-19 vaccine. Both conserved end residues are part of each CDR3. The D gene is left open where the match is weak. Only part of the rows carry a size: once, few, many, or a class if the clone is expanded.

>-|-|TRBJ2-1|TRBV6-2/TRBV6-3
TGTGCCAGCAGTTATTTGAGGGTAGGAAATCTGCGGGACAATGAGCAGTTCTTC
CASSYLRVGNLRDNEQFF
>-|-|TRBJ2-3|TRBV19
TGTGCCAGTAGTATCTCAACGGGAGTCACAGATACGCAGTATTTT
CASSISTGVTDTQYF
>TRBD1|-|TRBJ1-1|TRBV5-1
TGCGCCAGCAGCTGGACCGGGACAGGGGGCCGAAACACTGAAGCTTTCTTT
CASSWTGTGGRNTEAFF
>-|once|TRBJ1-6|TRBV6-5
TGTGCCAGCACCATGACCTATAATTCACCCCTCCACTTT
CASTMTYNSPLHF
>-|-|TRBJ2-7|TRBV28
TGTGCGACCGGGACAGCGGGCGAGCAGTACTTC
CATGTAGEQYF
>-|-|TRBJ2-7|TRBV24-1
TGTGCCACCAGTGATTTGCGCTCCGGCGAGCAGTACTTC
CATSDLRSGEQYF
>-|-|TRBJ2-3|TRBV9
TGTGCCAGCAGCTATGGGACTTTAGATACGCAGTATTTT
CASSYGTLDTQYF
>TRBD2|-|TRBJ2-7|TRBV28
TGTGCCAGCAGTTCCCTCAGCGGGAGGGGATCCTACGAGCAGTACTTC
CASSSLSGRGSYEQYF
>-|-|TRBJ2-5|TRBV7-3
TGTGCCAGCAGTCTCTGGGGTAGTGCCCCCGGGACCCAGTACTTC
CASSLWGSAPGTQYF
>-|-|TRBJ1-1|TRBV3-1/TRBV3-2
TGTGCCAGCAGCCAAGGAGACGCCCCGCCCTTAAACACTGAAGCTTTCTTT
CASSQGDAPPLNTEAFF
>-|-|TRBJ1-1|TRBV4-3
TGCGCCAGCAGCCAAGAGGCGGCGGACTACATGAACACTGAAGCTTTCTTT
CASSQEAADYMNTEAFF
>-|-|TRBJ2-1|TRBV7-2
TGTGCCAGCAGCTTTAGACCGCCACCGGAGTTCTTC
CASSFRPPPEFF
>TRBD2|-|TRBJ2-2|TRBV5-8
TGTGCCAGCAGCTTGTACTCTAGCGGCCGGGGCGGGGAGCTGTTTTTT
CASSLYSSGRGGELFF
>-|-|TRBJ2-3|TRBV9
TGTGCCAGCAGCGTCAAGGGACTCGAGGGAGATACGCAGTATTTT
CASSVKGLEGDTQYF
>-|-|TRBJ1-3|TRBV7-2
TGTGCCAGCAGCTTGGCCGGGACAACCACTGGAAACACCATATATTTT
CASSLAGTTTGNTIYF
>TRBD1|-|TRBJ1-2|TRBV4-2
TGTGCCAGCAGCCCCAGGACAGGGGACCCTTATGGCTACACCTTC
CASSPRTGDPYGYTF